The T cell receptor beta chain under discussion was sequenced for a study of shared clonotypes between healthy human individuals. Study-level points and caveats: The donor pool, a small one, limited the genetic and exposure-history diversity represented. Clonotype sharing among the donors was expected to vary with sequencing depth. Some clonotypes were shared by all four sorted-subset donors, while others were not shared. The non-shared ones had lower generation probabilities than the shared ones. Clonotypes that were shared across a few donors made up approximately 5.1% of naive CD4 clonotypes.

TCRdb keeps only in-frame clones here, not all; method: immunoSEQ multiplex PCR. The sample shows some 1.5 million clones, approximately 97% of them seen only once. The germline CDR1 and CDR2 sequences are SGHAT and FQDESV (reference sequence). This CDR3 is 13 amino acids long. V was trimmed by 6 bases and J by 5 bases, leaving 10 bases between them. Concerning this clone itself: Its specificity is unknown.

The clonotype comes from a young man in good health. This chain uses TRBV11-1 with TRBJ1-4; tentative D call: TRBD1 (5 bases). The material sequenced was naive CD4+ T cells sorted from blood. Subset given: CD45RA+ positively selected. CDR3 in amino acids: CASSGQGNEKLFF. Written as DNA, the CDR3 is TGTGCCAGCAGTGGTCAGGGAAATGAAAAACTGTTTTTT.